The rows below give T cell receptor beta chains drawn from one sample of a study of vaccination and CD4 T cells after COVID-19. The antigens these receptors bind are not known. MiXCR, run by TCRdb on the PCR reads, gives a single entry per CDR3 protein. The sample yields about 13,000 distinct CDR3 sequences, under 65% seen once. Sequenced material: CD4+ T cells from blood, cultured in vitro. All receptors come from a human donor who had recovered from COVID-19. CDR3s include the opening cysteine and the closing phenylalanine or tryptophan. The D gene is left open where the match is weak. For some rows the clone size is stated as once, few or many, or as a class when expanded; others skip it.

V gene,J gene,clone size,D gene,CDR3 DNA,CDR3 protein
TRBV20-1,TRBJ1-6,.,.,TGCAGTGCTAGATCACCGGTCGGCGGTTCACCCCTCCACTTT,CSARSPVGGSPLHF
TRBV6-2/TRBV6-3,TRBJ2-1,once,.,TGTGCCAGCCGGCGTACTTACAATGAGCAGTTCTTC,CASRRTYNEQFF
TRBV7-3,TRBJ1-1,.,.,TGTGCCAGCAGCTCAACAGGGAACACTGAAGCTTTCTTT,CASSSTGNTEAFF
TRBV7-9,TRBJ2-3,.,.,TGTGCCAGCAGCTTAGGGGGACATCAAGATACGCAGTATTTT,CASSLGGHQDTQYF
TRBV7-9,TRBJ1-6,few,.,TGTGCCAGCAGCTCTAGTGGGGACTCACCCCTCCACTTT,CASSSSGDSPLHF
TRBV2,TRBJ2-7,.,.,TGTGCCAGCAGTGTTGCCAGAACCTACGAGCAGTACTTC,CASSVARTYEQYF
TRBV5-1,TRBJ2-7,.,.,TGCGCCAGCAGCTATGCAACTAAGGGTCGGGCCTACGAGCAGTACTTC,CASSYATKGRAYEQYF
TRBV5-1,TRBJ1-6,few,.,TGCGCCAGCAGCTCGGGACTTAGGATGGCCCTCCACTTT,CASSSGLRMALHF
TRBV2,TRBJ2-5,.,TRBD1,TGTGCCAGCAGCTTGGACAGGGATGAGACCCAGTACTTC,CASSLDRDETQYF
TRBV7-9,TRBJ1-1,few,.,TGTGCCAGCAGCATTACAGAGAACACTGAAGCTTTCTTT,CASSITENTEAFF
TRBV6-5,TRBJ2-5,few,TRBD1,TGTGCCAGCAGTTACGGGACAGGGGAGTTTGAGACCCAGTACTTC,CASSYGTGEFETQYF
TRBV28,TRBJ1-5,.,.,TGTGCCAGCAGTGGAAATCAGCCCCAGCATTTT,CASSGNQPQHF
TRBV19,TRBJ1-3,.,.,TGTGCCAGTACCCTTGGCCCCATATATTTT,CASTLGPIYF
TRBV4-2,TRBJ2-7,few,.,TGTGCCAGCAGCCAAGAATGGGGTAGGGCGGAGGGCGAGCAGTACTTC,CASSQEWGRAEGEQYF
TRBV5-1,TRBJ2-5,once,TRBD1,TGCGCCAGCAGCTTGGCCGAGGGCAGGGGGCATCGAGAGACCCAGTACTTC,CASSLAEGRGHRETQYF
TRBV12-3/TRBV12-4,TRBJ2-7,.,TRBD1,TGTGCCAGCAGTTTCGGGGACAGGCGGTACGAGCAGTACTTC,CASSFGDRRYEQYF
TRBV2,TRBJ2-2,.,.,TGTGCCAGCAGGGATAGCGGGGAGCTGTTTTTT,CASRDSGELFF
TRBV20-1,TRBJ2-3,once,.,TGCAGTGCTAGACCGTCTTTGAATACGCAGTATTTT,CSARPSLNTQYF
TRBV19,TRBJ2-2,.,.,TGTGCCAGTAGTATCTCGGTGAACAGGGCGGTGTGGGACACCGGGGAGCTGTTTTTT,CASSISVNRAVWDTGELFF
TRBV19,TRBJ2-5,once,.,TGTGCCAGTAGGCATCTTGGGCAAGAGACCCAGTACTTC,CASRHLGQETQYF
TRBV20-1,TRBJ1-3,.,.,TGCAGTGCCCGCGGGACGCGAAGAATGAGCTCTGGAAACACCATATATTTT,CSARGTRRMSSGNTIYF
TRBV6-1,TRBJ1-2,few,.,TGTGCCAGCAGGACAGGACGCTATGGCTACACCTTC,CASRTGRYGYTF
TRBV7-9,TRBJ1-5,.,.,TGTGCCAGCAGCTTCGGTAATAGCAATCAGCCCCAGCATTTT,CASSFGNSNQPQHF
TRBV6-1,TRBJ2-4,few,.,TGTGCCAGCAGTGGTGGAGGGGCGTCCAAAAACATTCAGTACTTC,CASSGGGASKNIQYF
TRBV7-9,TRBJ1-1,.,.,TGTGCCAGCAGCCCTGAGAGAGTCACTGAAGCTTTCTTT,CASSPERVTEAFF
TRBV6-1,TRBJ1-4,few,TRBD1,TGTGCCATGGGACAGGGAGGGGATAATGAAAAACTGTTTTTT,CAMGQGGDNEKLFF
TRBV7-2,TRBJ2-3,.,TRBD2,TGTGCCAGCAGCCTCGGACTAGCGGGTACCCCTAGCACAGATACGCAGTATTTT,CASSLGLAGTPSTDTQYF
TRBV20-1,TRBJ2-4,once,.,TGCAGTGCTATCGGGTCGGGCAAAAACATTCAGTACTTC,CSAIGSGKNIQYF
TRBV2,TRBJ1-5,.,.,TGTGCCAGCGGAAGACAGTACTATCAGCCCCAGCATTTT,CASGRQYYQPQHF
TRBV20-1,TRBJ1-1,.,.,TGCAGTGCTAGAAGGGCGGCAGGGAGTAACACTGAAGCTTTCTTT,CSARRAAGSNTEAFF
TRBV7-6,TRBJ2-7,.,TRBD1,TGTGCCAGCAGGTCACAGGGGGCGTCCTACGAGCAGTACTTC,CASRSQGASYEQYF
TRBV19,TRBJ2-7,.,TRBD2,TGTGCCAGTAGTATAGGGATAGGCGGGAGTGAGACCTACGAGCAGTACTTC,CASSIGIGGSETYEQYF
TRBV7-8,TRBJ2-3,few,TRBD2,TGTGCCAGCAGCTTAGGGCCGGGACTACGCACAGATACGCAGTATTTT,CASSLGPGLRTDTQYF
TRBV2,TRBJ1-2,.,.,TGTGCCAGCAGTGGGACGGGACGGAGCTATGGCTACACCTTC,CASSGTGRSYGYTF
TRBV20-1,TRBJ2-1,.,TRBD2,TGCAGTGCCCTCCCCTCACGACTAGCGAGCTCCTACAATGAGCAGTTCTTC,CSALPSRLASSYNEQFF
TRBV20-1,TRBJ2-5,.,.,TGCAGTGCTCTCCCCGCAGGAGTTGCCGAGACCCAGTACTTC,CSALPAGVAETQYF
TRBV12-3/TRBV12-4,TRBJ2-5,.,.,TGTGCCAGCAGGGCTCTAGGGGGTGAGACCCAGTACTTC,CASRALGGETQYF
TRBV20-1,TRBJ1-2,few,TRBD1,TGCAGTGCTAGAGATTCTCAACTTTACAGGGGGCGCGGCTATGGCTACACCTTC,CSARDSQLYRGRGYGYTF
TRBV7-9,TRBJ1-5,.,.,TGTGCCAGCAGCCCGGGAGCTTATAGCAATCAGCCCCAGCATTTT,CASSPGAYSNQPQHF
TRBV6-1,TRBJ1-1,.,TRBD1,TGTGCCAGCAGTCGACTCTTACAGGGGAACAGGAACACTGAAGCTTTCTTT,CASSRLLQGNRNTEAFF
TRBV4-1,TRBJ2-7,.,.,TGCGCCAGCAGCCCACTGTTGGGTGGGAGGCGAGGCGAGCAGTACTTC,CASSPLLGGRRGEQYF